Here is one T cell receptor (beta chain) with its context. This sequence may be a read error, since a much larger clone differs from it by one base. The germline CDR1 and CDR2 sequences are MDHEN and SYDVKM. CDR3 length equals 13 residues. It was RNA transcripts that yielded the amplified TCR beta CDR3 regions. TCR CDR3 regions were first amplified by RT-PCR with HTBI primers. Each CDR3 protein gets one entry after TCRdb re-called the multiplex PCR reads with MiXCR. The data hold 450,000 to 600,000 distinct CDR3 sequences, with around 15% observed a single time. These data are taken from a study of T cells in Graves' hyperthyroidism and ophthalmopathy.

The sequenced sample was blood. This chain links TRBV28 with TRBJ2-7; TRBD2 matches at 7 bases. This sequence was found in a woman in her thirties or forties with Graves' hyperthyroidism. The CDR3 spells CVGGWLGTHEQYF. The DNA for the CDR3 is TGTGTCGGGGGGTGGCTAGGAACCCACGAGCAGTACTTC. Full variable domain (remainder filled in from reference TRBV28 and TRBJ2-7): DVKVTQSSRYLVKRTGEKVFLECVQDMDHENMFWYRQDPGLGLRLIYFSYDVKMKEKGDIPEGYSVSREKKERFSLILESASTNQTSMYLCVGGWLGTHEQYFGPGTRLTVT.